The 12 T cell receptor beta chains listed next were all sequenced from one sample in a study of cytomegalovirus exposure and HLA in healthy donors. This PCR relied on a set of 60 Vbeta primers and 13 Jbeta primers. The data were produced by immunoSEQ multiplex PCR, yet TCRdb's version contains in-frame clones alone and is incomplete. This sample carries more than 150,000 clones, about 90% of them seen once, and the ten largest clones take about 0.24%. Source material: PBMCs. These receptors were obtained from a girl under three years old in good health and CMV-seronegative.

This sequence joins TRBV7-9 and TRBJ1-1; TRBD1 agrees at 9 bases. CDR1 SEHNR and CDR2 FQNEAQ come from the germline V gene (reference sequence). V lost 5 bases and J lost 4; bases outside the gene matches: 5. The CDR3 has 14 residues. As DNA, the CDR3 is TGTGCCAGCAGCACGGGACAGGGATTCACTGAAGCTTTCTTT. It translates to CASSTGQGFTEAFF.

The chain joins TRBV23-1 to TRBJ1-2, with a tentative D call TRBD1 (5 bases). TRBV23-1 is known as an ORF, though its function is uncertain. Trimming stripped 0 bases from V and 5 bases from J, with 19 bases between. This CDR3 spans 17 amino acids. The CDR3 sequence: CASSQSERRQGVYGYTF. The CDR3 coding sequence is TGCGCCAGCAGTCAATCAGAACGTCGGCAGGGCGTATATGGCTACACCTTC.

The rearrangement joins TRBV30 to TRBJ2-5, with D hard to call. V lost 0 bases, J lost 1 base, and 6 bases lay in between. The CDR3 consists of 13 residues. Germline loops: CDR1 GTSNPN, CDR2 SVGIG (reference sequence). CDR3 nucleotide sequence: TGTGCCTGGAGTGTACTTATCCAAGAGACCCAGTACTTC. Its protein is CAWSVLIQETQYF.

The chain carries TRBV30 and TRBJ1-3; unclear D gene. CDR1 is GTSNPN, CDR2 SVGIG, per germline (reference sequence). Trimming removed 4 bases at V and 6 bases at J, with 13 bases between. The CDR3 is made up of 13 amino acids. The CDR3 loop reads CAWNEPGLNTIYF. The CDR3 coding sequence is TGTGCCTGGAATGAGCCGGGTCTAAACACCATATATTTT.

The chain is built from TRBV2 and TRBJ2-7, with a possible D match to TRBD1 (6 bases). Germline V gene lookup returns CDR1 SNHLY and CDR2 FYNNEI. This CDR3 is built from 13 residues. V lost 4 bases and J lost 5, with 12 bases in between. As DNA, the CDR3 is TGTGCCAGCAGTGTCGACAGGCAACACGAGCAGTACTTC. Translating gives CASSVDRQHEQYF.

V is TRBV5-4 and J is TRBJ2-3, with 12 positions matching TRBD2. CDR3 size: 16 residues. V shed 4 bases and J 10 bases; nucleotides not matched to a gene: 13. Germline V gene data show CDR1 as SGHNT and CDR2 as YYREEE (reference sequence). CDR3 region: CASSPSKTSGSDAQYF. The CDR3 DNA reads TGTGCCAGCAGCCCTAGTAAGACTAGCGGGAGTGATGCGCAGTATTTT.

This clone has only one observation. The chain couples TRBV30 to TRBJ2-7; 12 positions match TRBD2. CDR3 length equals 14 residues. The germline V gene encodes CDR1 GTSNPN and CDR2 SVGIG (reference sequence). With 1 base clipped from V and 6 bases from J, the junction kept 4 bases outside the gene matches. The CDR3 nucleotides read TGTGCCTGGAGTGGGCCTAGCGGGGGGGGCGAGCAGTACTTC. This sequence encodes CAWSGPSGGGEQYF.

The V call is TRBV18, the J call TRBJ2-5; D may be TRBD2 (6 bases). Germline CDR1 KGHSH, CDR2 LQKENI. V lost 2 bases to trimming and J lost 5 bases, with 12 bases between them. CDR3 length: 14 amino acids. CDR3 sequence (DNA): TGTGCCAGCTCACCAGTAGGCGGGATGGAGACCCAGTACTTC. Its translation: CASSPVGGMETQYF.

This sequence joins TRBV4-1 and TRBJ1-2; 10 bases fit TRBD1. The CDR3 extends over 16 amino acids. After removal of 4 bases from V and 6 bases from J, the junction contained 11 bases not matched to a gene. Germline lookup yields CDR1 MGHRA and CDR2 YSYEKL. The CDR3 DNA sequence: TGCGCCAGCAGCCGATTCCGGGACAGGGGAATAAATGGCTACACCTTC. This gives the protein CASSRFRDRGINGYTF.

The rearrangement joins TRBV28 to TRBJ2-7; D gene unclear. The CDR3 totals 12 residues. CDR1 and CDR2 from the germline V gene are MDHEN and SYDVKM. Trimming shortened V by 3 bases and J by 3 bases, and 6 bases separated the two germline ends. This CDR3 is CASSFLYYEQYF. CDR3 in DNA: TGTGCCAGCAGTTTTTTATACTACGAGCAGTACTTC.

The chain has TRBV4-2 and TRBJ2-1, with TRBD2 matching over 8 bases. V gave up 3 bases and J gave up 7 bases; unmatched junction bases: 11. The germline gives CDR1 LGHNA, CDR2 YNFKEQ. The CDR3 is 16 residues long. The CDR3 spells CASSQQSGGAKNEQFF. The CDR3 bases are TGTGCCAGCAGCCAGCAATCCGGGGGGGCTAAAAATGAGCAGTTCTTC.

The CDR3: CASRPTGTGINNEQFF. The CDR3 coding sequence is TGTGCCAGCAGGCCCACCGGGACAGGGATTAACAATGAGCAGTTCTTC. The rearrangement joins TRBV5-8 to TRBJ2-1; the match to TRBD1 covers 9 bases. J gave up 5 bases and V 5 bases, and 11 bases lay outside the gene matches. Per germline, CDR1 SGHTS and CDR2 YDEGEE. This CDR3 is 16 amino acids long.